The 24 T cell receptor beta chains below all came from one sample that was sequenced in a study of blood T cell repertoires in COVID-19. Produced via immunoSEQ multiplex PCR; TCRdb's table is partial and in-frame only. The table lists just under 60,000 clones, approximately 80% of them singletons. The sample consisted of peripheral blood. The source is a human donor in a cohort sampled during active COVID-19.

The genes are TRBV6-5 and TRBJ2-5; TRBD1 matches 7 bases. The trim removed 4 bases at V and 5 bases at J, leaving 4 bases unmatched. The CDR3 contains 13 residues. Germline values: CDR1 MNHEY, CDR2 SVGAGI. The CDR3 spells CASSFDREETQYF. The CDR3 DNA reads TGTGCCAGCAGTTTCGACAGGGAGGAGACCCAGTACTTC.

The genes are TRBV19 and TRBJ2-3; TRBD2 agrees at 10 bases. The germline V gene has CDR1 LNHDA and CDR2 SQIVND (reference sequence). Trimming cost V 3 bases and J 1 base; bases outside gene matches: 10. CDR3 length: 18 residues. The CDR3 is CASSIGALAGSRTDTQYF. CDR3 sequence (DNA): TGTGCCAGTAGTATTGGGGCACTAGCGGGGAGTCGCACAGATACGCAGTATTTT.

In its sample, this clone was seen a few times. CDR3 residues: CAISDVGGTGELFF. CDR3 bases: TGTGCCATCAGTGATGTAGGGGGCACCGGGGAGCTGTTTTTT. The chain links TRBV10-3 to TRBJ2-2, with a tentative D call TRBD1 (6 bases). The germline V gene has CDR1 ENHRY and CDR2 SYGVKD. V was cut by 3 bases and J by 4 bases, with 9 bases left in between. The CDR3 runs 14 residues.

The V and J genes are TRBV6-5 and TRBJ2-7; 10 bases agree with TRBD2. This CDR3 has 16 residues. Per germline, CDR1 MNHEY and CDR2 SVGAGI. V lost 2 bases and J lost 2; bases outside the gene matches: 6. The CDR3 DNA reads TGTGCCAGCAGTTACACCTTACTAGCGGGAACCTACGAGCAGTACTTC. Its translation: CASSYTLLAGTYEQYF.

V is TRBV5-4 and J is TRBJ2-4, with 7 bases matching TRBD1. V was pared by 3 bases and J by 0 bases, with 6 bases of the junction left unmatched. The CDR3 has 16 amino acids. CDR1 SGHNT and CDR2 YYREEE come from the germline V gene (reference sequence). The CDR3 here is CASSYGRGQAKNIQYF. The CDR3 nucleotides are TGTGCCAGCAGCTACGGTAGGGGGCAAGCCAAAAACATTCAGTACTTC. Combining the CDR3 with reference TRBV5-4 and TRBJ2-4 gives the whole variable domain ETGVTQSPTHLIKTRGQQVTLRCSSQSGHNTVSWYQQALGQGPQFIFQYYREEENGRGNFPPRFSGLQFPNYSSELNVNALELDDSALYLCASSYGRGQAKNIQYFGAGTRLSVL.

This clone was counted a few times. The J gene is TRBJ2-6, the V gene TRBV7-3, with D maybe TRBD2 (6 bases). Trimming took 5 bases from V and 6 from J, leaving 14 bases between them. The CDR3 consists of 15 residues. Germline V gene sequence: CDR1 SGHTA, CDR2 FQGTGA. The CDR3 DNA follows: TGTGCCAGCAGCCCGCTTGGAGGGGTGGCCAACGTCCTGACTTTC. This sequence encodes CASSPLGGVANVLTF.

The V call is TRBV5-1, the J call TRBJ2-3, with TRBD2 matching 11 bases. CDR3 length: 14 amino acids. Per germline, CDR1 SGHRS and CDR2 YFSETQ. Trimming at V came to 8 bases and at J to 8 bases, leaving 10 bases not matched to a gene. The CDR3 coding sequence is TGCGCCAGTCGCCTTACTAGCGGGAGCGTTACGCAGTATTTT. This sequence encodes CASRLTSGSVTQYF.

In nucleotides, the CDR3 is TGTGCCAGCAGCCAAGAAGGCAGGGCGAACACTGAAGCTTTCTTT. Translated: CASSQEGRANTEAFF. The V gene is TRBV4-2, the J gene TRBJ1-1; TRBD1 might be the D (5 bases). Trimming shortened V by 0 bases and J by 1 base, and 9 bases separated the two germline ends. The CDR3 has 15 residues. The V gene's germline CDR1 is LGHNA and CDR2 YNFKEQ.

The J gene is TRBJ2-1, the V gene TRBV20-1, with TRBD2 matching 12 bases. V lost 3 bases, J lost 6 bases, and 3 bases stayed unmatched. Germline values: CDR1 DFQATT, CDR2 SNEGSKA (reference sequence). This CDR3 is 14 amino acids long. This chain's CDR3 is CSASKGLAGNEQFF. As DNA, the CDR3 is TGCAGTGCTAGTAAGGGACTAGCGGGCAATGAGCAGTTCTTC.

The V gene is TRBV24-1, the J gene TRBJ1-5, with D uncertain. Germline V CDR1 and CDR2: KGHDR, SFDVKD. The CDR3 is made up of 11 amino acids. V lost 0 bases and J lost 13, with 6 bases in between. In DNA, the CDR3 is TGTGCCACCAGTGATTTGGTCCGGCAGCATTTT. It encodes CATSDLVRQHF.

The chain has TRBV9 and TRBJ1-1, with D tentatively TRBD1 (6 bases). The CDR3 runs 14 residues. Trimming took 3 bases from V and 6 from J, leaving 15 bases between them. Germline V gives CDR1 SGDLS, CDR2 YYNGEE. This CDR3 is CASSGVPGVPEAFF. The CDR3 DNA is TGTGCCAGCAGCGGAGTCCCAGGGGTGCCTGAAGCTTTCTTT.

V usage is TRBV5-1 and J usage is TRBJ2-7, with 7 bases identical to TRBD2. CDR1 is SGHRS, CDR2 YFSETQ, per germline. Losses at the gene ends were 3 bases for V and 2 bases for J; bases not matched to a gene: 14. The CDR3 has 17 residues. For the CDR3, the DNA is TGCGCCAGCAGCTCAACCTACTGGGGGGGGACGGCCTACGAGCAGTACTTC. It codes for CASSSTYWGGTAYEQYF.

The chain has TRBV7-9 and TRBJ2-5, with 10 bases that match TRBD1. CDR1 SEHNR and CDR2 FQNEAQ come from the germline V gene (reference sequence). The CDR3 is 15 amino acids. J gave up 4 bases and V 4 bases, and 6 bases lay outside the gene matches. CDR3 DNA sequence: TGTGCCAGCAGCTCGACAGGGGGCTGGGGAGAGACCCAGTACTTC. Protein: CASSSTGGWGETQYF.

The gene calls are TRBV28 and TRBJ2-3; maybe TRBD2 (5 bases). The CDR3 length is 13 residues. Germline CDR1 MDHEN, CDR2 SYDVKM. The V and J ends lost 3 bases and 4 bases respectively, with 8 bases between them. CDR3 residues: CASSLSGADTQYF. The CDR3, as DNA: TGTGCCAGCAGTTTGAGCGGCGCAGATACGCAGTATTTT.

This clone was counted only a few times. V gene TRBV5-4 combines with J gene TRBJ1-6; no definite D call. Germline lookup yields CDR1 SGHNT and CDR2 YYREEE (reference sequence). CDR3 length equals 17 residues. Between the trimmed V and J ends, which lost 0 bases and 14 bases, there was a span of 24 bases. CDR3 nucleotides: TGTGCCAGCAGCTTGGCCTTTGGGGAGGGTTTCGGCAGTACCCTCCACTTT. Translating gives CASSLAFGEGFGSTLHF.

The genes are TRBV30 and TRBJ1-2, with D possibly being TRBD1 (5 bases). V gave up 2 bases and J gave up 8 bases, with 15 bases separating them. CDR1 is GTSNPN, CDR2 SVGIG, per germline (reference sequence). The CDR3 is made up of 13 amino acids. The DNA of the CDR3 is TGTGCCTGGAGTAGGGGAGGAGGGGACGGCTACACCTTC. Amino acid sequence: CAWSRGGGDGYTF.

The chain carries TRBV6-5 and TRBJ1-2; 10 nucleotides line up with TRBD1. This CDR3 has 16 residues. Trimming took 3 bases from V and 4 from J; bases not matched to a gene: 8. Germline CDR1 MNHEY, CDR2 SVGAGI. In nucleotides, the CDR3 is TGTGCCAGCAGTTATATCCGGACAGGGGGAAGCTATGGCTACACCTTC. Residues: CASSYIRTGGSYGYTF.

J is TRBJ2-7 and V is TRBV6-6, with a possible D match to TRBD1 (6 bases). Germline CDR1 and CDR2: MNHNY and SVGAGI (reference sequence). The CDR3 contains 15 residues. V dropped 6 bases and J dropped 0 bases, with 15 bases sitting between them. As DNA, the CDR3 is TGTGCCAGCAGGTTATACCCGGACAGCTCCTACGAGCAGTACTTC. This sequence encodes CASRLYPDSSYEQYF.

V gene TRBV24-1 combines with J gene TRBJ2-1; possibly TRBD2 for D (8 bases). V lost 5 bases, J lost 4 bases, and 26 bases lay in between. The germline V gene has CDR1 KGHDR and CDR2 SFDVKD. This CDR3 has 19 residues. The chain's CDR3 is CATSGKAGDRLQIYNEQFF. The CDR3 DNA sequence: TGTGCCACCAGTGGCAAAGCGGGGGACAGACTTCAAATATACAATGAGCAGTTCTTC.

V usage is TRBV4-1 and J usage is TRBJ2-5; 15 bases fit TRBD2. The CDR3 extends over 19 amino acids. CDR1 and CDR2 from the germline V gene are MGHRA and YSYEKL. Losses at the gene ends were 3 bases for V and 0 bases for J; bases not matched to a gene: 8. CDR3 in amino acids: CASSHPGLAGGPDQETQYF. The CDR3 coding sequence is TGCGCCAGCAGCCACCCGGGACTAGCGGGAGGCCCGGACCAAGAGACCCAGTACTTC.

The V gene is TRBV28, the J gene TRBJ2-3; 12 nucleotides line up with TRBD1. The V gene end was trimmed by 6 bases and the J gene end by 6 bases; junction bases not matched to a gene: 13. The CDR3 is made up of 17 amino acids. The germline gives CDR1 MDHEN, CDR2 SYDVKM. The CDR3 loop is CASRPNPGQGARDTQYF. The CDR3 nucleotides are TGTGCCAGCAGGCCTAACCCGGGACAGGGGGCGCGGGATACGCAGTATTTT.

The gene calls are TRBV21-1 and TRBJ1-1; TRBD1, as called in the table, went unchecked against the DNA. TRBV21-1 is marked as a pseudogene. This CDR3 has 12 residues. DNA for the CDR3: TGTGCCAGCAGCCCTCGACAGGGAGAAGCTTTCTTT. Its protein product is CASSPRQGEAFF.

CDR3 sequence reads: CASRDGGRVTNEQFF. Written as DNA, the CDR3 is TGTGCCAGCAGGGACGGCGGGAGGGTTACAAATGAGCAGTTCTTC. This rearrangement joins TRBV27 to TRBJ2-1; 9 positions agree with TRBD2. The CDR3 has 15 amino acids. CDR1 and CDR2 (germline): MNHEY, SMNVEV (reference sequence). V shed 6 bases, J shed 7 bases, and the junction held 10 bases outside the gene matches.

This chain links TRBV7-9 with TRBJ2-6, with D possibly matching TRBD2 (5 bases). Trimming took 1 base from V and 9 from J, leaving 10 bases between them. Germline CDR1 SEHNR, CDR2 FQNEAQ (reference sequence). CDR3 length equals 14 residues. CDR3 loop: CASSLGEGGNVLTF. The CDR3 coding sequence is TGTGCCAGCAGCTTAGGTGAGGGCGGCAACGTCCTGACTTTC.